These 7 T cell receptor beta chains share one sample of origin, sequenced in a study of blood T cell repertoires in COVID-19. Clones were sequenced by immunoSEQ multiplex PCR, and TCRdb holds only the in-frame ones, with some missing. In the table there are a few hundred thousand clones, about 89% of which are singletons. The sequencing input was peripheral blood. Receptors originate from a middle-aged man with acute or convalescent COVID-19.

This chain uses TRBV3-1 (or the pseudogene TRBV3-2) with TRBJ1-4; 7 bases map to TRBD1. Trimming at V came to 2 bases and at J to 7 bases, leaving 10 bases not matched to a gene. CDR1 and CDR2 from the germline V gene are LGHDT and YNNKEL (reference sequence). CDR3 length: 16 amino acids. The CDR3 spells CASSQLSRGISEKLFF. The CDR3 DNA reads as TGTGCCAGCAGCCAACTCTCCAGGGGGATCAGTGAAAAACTGTTTTTT.

V and J are TRBV7-8 and TRBJ2-3, with D possibly TRBD2 on 6 matching bases. Germline CDR1 reads SGHVS; CDR2 reads FQNEAQ. V lost 5 bases to trimming and J lost 2 bases, with 20 bases between them. The CDR3 sequence is 17 residues long. This CDR3 is CASSQYLGGRHTDTQYF. The CDR3 DNA reads TGTGCCAGCAGCCAATATCTCGGAGGGAGGCACACAGATACGCAGTATTTT.

V and J are TRBV6-6 and TRBJ1-2; 8 nucleotides line up with TRBD1. Germline CDR1 MNHNY, CDR2 SVGAGI (reference sequence). The CDR3 contains 16 residues. V lost 6 bases and J lost 2; bases outside the gene matches: 11. Written as DNA, the CDR3 is TGTGCCAGCAGCCTTCGGGGGGCAGGGGGCAACTATGGCTACACCTTC. As protein: CASSLRGAGGNYGYTF.

This clone was seen many times. The gene calls are TRBV2 and TRBJ2-7; D remains ambiguous. The CDR3 sequence is 13 residues long. Germline values: CDR1 SNHLY, CDR2 FYNNEI. Deletions cut 7 bases from V and 0 bases from J, with 10 bases between. The CDR3 DNA reads TGTGCCAGCACTATGGCGGACTCCTACGAGCAGTACTTC. As protein: CASTMADSYEQYF.

The rearrangement joins TRBV7-9 to TRBJ1-2; D call uncertain. The CDR3 covers 13 residues. Deletions cut 5 bases from V and 7 bases from J, with 14 bases between. Germline V gene data show CDR1 as SEHNR and CDR2 as FQNEAQ (reference sequence). The CDR3 protein is CASSVDLSVGYTF. The CDR3 DNA reads as TGTGCCAGCAGCGTAGATCTCTCGGTTGGCTACACCTTC.

The rearrangement links TRBV7-9 to TRBJ1-4, with D possibly being TRBD1 (5 bases). Germline values: CDR1 SEHNR, CDR2 FQNEAQ (reference sequence). The ends were cut back, 5 bases at V and 8 bases at J, with 21 bases in the middle. The CDR3 has 16 residues. DNA of the CDR3: TGTGCCAGCAGCCCATCAATGGGGCTTCGTAACGAAAAACTGTTTTTT. It codes for CASSPSMGLRNEKLFF.

The chain couples TRBV20-1 to TRBJ2-1; D is perhaps TRBD2 (6 bases). Germline assignment: CDR1 DFQATT and CDR2 SNEGSKA (reference sequence). The V end lost 1 base, the J end lost 12 bases, and 10 bases lay between the germline ends. This CDR3 is built from 11 residues. The CDR3 region is CSARGPGAQFF. CDR3 DNA: TGCAGTGCTAGAGGTCCGGGAGCGCAGTTCTTC.